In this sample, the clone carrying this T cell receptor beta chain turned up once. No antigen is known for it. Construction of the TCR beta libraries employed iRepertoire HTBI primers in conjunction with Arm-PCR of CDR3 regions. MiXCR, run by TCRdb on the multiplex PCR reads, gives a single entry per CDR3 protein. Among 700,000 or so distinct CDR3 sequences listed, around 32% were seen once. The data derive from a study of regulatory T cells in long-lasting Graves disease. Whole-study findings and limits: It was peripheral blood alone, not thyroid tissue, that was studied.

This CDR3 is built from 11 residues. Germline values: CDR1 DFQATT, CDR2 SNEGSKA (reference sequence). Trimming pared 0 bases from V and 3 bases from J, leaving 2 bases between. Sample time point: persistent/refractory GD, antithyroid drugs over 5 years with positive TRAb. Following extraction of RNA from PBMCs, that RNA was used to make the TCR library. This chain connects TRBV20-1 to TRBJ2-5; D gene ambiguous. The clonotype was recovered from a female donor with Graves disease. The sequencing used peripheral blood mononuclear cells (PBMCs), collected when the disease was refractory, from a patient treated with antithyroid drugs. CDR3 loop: CSARDKETQYF. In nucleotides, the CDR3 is TGCAGTGCTAGAGACAAAGAGACCCAGTACTTC.